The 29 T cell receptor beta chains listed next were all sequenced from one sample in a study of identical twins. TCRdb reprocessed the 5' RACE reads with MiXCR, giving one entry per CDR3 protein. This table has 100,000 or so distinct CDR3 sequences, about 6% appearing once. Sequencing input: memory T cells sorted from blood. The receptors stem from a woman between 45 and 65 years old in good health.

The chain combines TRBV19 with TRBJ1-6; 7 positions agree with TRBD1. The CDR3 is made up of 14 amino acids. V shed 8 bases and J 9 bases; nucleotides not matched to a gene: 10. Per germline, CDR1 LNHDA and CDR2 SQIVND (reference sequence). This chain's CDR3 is CASGIGGSRSPLHF. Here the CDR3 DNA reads TGTGCCAGTGGGATAGGGGGCTCTCGTTCACCCCTCCACTTT.

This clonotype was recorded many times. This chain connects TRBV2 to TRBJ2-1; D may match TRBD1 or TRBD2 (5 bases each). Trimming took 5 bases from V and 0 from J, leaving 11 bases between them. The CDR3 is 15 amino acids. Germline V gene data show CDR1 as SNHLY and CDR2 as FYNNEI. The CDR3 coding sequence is TGTGCCAGCAGTCTTCGAGGGGTCTCCTACAATGAGCAGTTCTTC. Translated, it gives CASSLRGVSYNEQFF. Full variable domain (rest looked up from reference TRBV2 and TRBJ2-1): EPEVTQTPSHQVTQMGQEVILRCVPISNHLYFYWYRQILGQKVEFLVSFYNNEISEKSEIFDDQFSVERPDGSNFTLKIRSTKLEDSAMYFCASSLRGVSYNEQFFGPGTRLTVL.

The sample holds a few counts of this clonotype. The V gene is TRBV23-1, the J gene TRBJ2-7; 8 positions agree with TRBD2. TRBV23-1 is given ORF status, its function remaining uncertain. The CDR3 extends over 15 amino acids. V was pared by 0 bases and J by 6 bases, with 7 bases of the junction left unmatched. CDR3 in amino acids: CASSQSAGGEGEQYV. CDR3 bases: TGCGCCAGCAGTCAATCGGCGGGGGGAGAGGGCGAGCAGTACGTC.

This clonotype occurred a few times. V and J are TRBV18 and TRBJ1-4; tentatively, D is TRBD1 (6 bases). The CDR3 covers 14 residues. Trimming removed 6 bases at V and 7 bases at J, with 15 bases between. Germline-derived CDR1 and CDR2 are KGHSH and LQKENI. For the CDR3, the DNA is TGTGCCAGCTCCATGGGGGCGGCGAGTGAAAAACTGTTTTTT. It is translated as CASSMGAASEKLFF.

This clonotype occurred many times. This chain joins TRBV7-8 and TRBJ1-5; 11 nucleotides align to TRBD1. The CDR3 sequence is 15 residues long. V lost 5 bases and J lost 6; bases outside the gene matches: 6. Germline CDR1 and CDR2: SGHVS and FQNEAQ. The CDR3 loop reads CASSLSGTGGQPQHF. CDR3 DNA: TGTGCCAGCAGCCTATCCGGGACAGGGGGTCAGCCCCAGCATTTT. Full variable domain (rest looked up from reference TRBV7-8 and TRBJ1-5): GAGVSQSPRYKVAKRGQDVALRCDPISGHVSLFWYQQALGQGPEFLTYFQNEAQLDKSGLPSDRFFAERPEGSVSTLKIQRTQQEDSAVYLCASSLSGTGGQPQHFGDGTRLSIL.

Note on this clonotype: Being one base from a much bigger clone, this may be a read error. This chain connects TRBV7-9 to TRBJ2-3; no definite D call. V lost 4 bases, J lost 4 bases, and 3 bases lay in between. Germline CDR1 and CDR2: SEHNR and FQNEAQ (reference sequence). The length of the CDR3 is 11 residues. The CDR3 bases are TGTGCCAGCAGCTCTGCAGATACGCAGTATTTT. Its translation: CASSSADTQYF.

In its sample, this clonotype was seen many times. CDR3 nucleotide sequence: TGTGCCAGCAGTGAACTCAGGGCAGGGGGGGAGACCCAGTACTTC. Its translation is CASSELRAGGETQYF. The genes are TRBV25-1 and TRBJ2-5; maybe TRBD1 (7 bases). Trimming pared 2 bases from V and 5 bases from J, leaving 15 bases between. The CDR3 runs 15 residues. Germline assignment: CDR1 MGHDK and CDR2 SYGVNS.

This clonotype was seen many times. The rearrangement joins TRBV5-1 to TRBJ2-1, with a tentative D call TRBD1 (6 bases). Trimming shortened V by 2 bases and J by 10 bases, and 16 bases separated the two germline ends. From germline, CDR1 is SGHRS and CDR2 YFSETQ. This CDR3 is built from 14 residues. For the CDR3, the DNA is TGCGCCAGCAGCTTAATTCAGGGGTATGGCGAGCAGTTCTTC. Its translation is CASSLIQGYGEQFF.

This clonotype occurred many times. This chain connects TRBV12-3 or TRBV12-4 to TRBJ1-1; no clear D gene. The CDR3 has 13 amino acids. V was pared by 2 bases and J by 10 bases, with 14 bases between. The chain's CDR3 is CASSLWRKVRAFF. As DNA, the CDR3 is TGTGCCAGCAGTTTATGGAGGAAAGTGAGAGCTTTCTTT.

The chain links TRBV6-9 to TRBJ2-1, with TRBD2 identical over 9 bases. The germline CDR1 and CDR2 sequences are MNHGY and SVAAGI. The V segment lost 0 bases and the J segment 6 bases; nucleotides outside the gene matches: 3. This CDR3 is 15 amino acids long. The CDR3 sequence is CASSYSREGFNEQFF. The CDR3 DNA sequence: TGTGCCAGCAGTTATTCGCGGGAGGGTTTCAATGAGCAGTTCTTC.

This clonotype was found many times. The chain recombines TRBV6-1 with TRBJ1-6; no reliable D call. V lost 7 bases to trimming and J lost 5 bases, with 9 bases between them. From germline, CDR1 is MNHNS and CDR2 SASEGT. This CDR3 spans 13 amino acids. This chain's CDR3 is CASKRSDNSPLHF. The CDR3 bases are TGTGCCAGCAAGAGGAGCGATAATTCACCCCTCCACTTT.

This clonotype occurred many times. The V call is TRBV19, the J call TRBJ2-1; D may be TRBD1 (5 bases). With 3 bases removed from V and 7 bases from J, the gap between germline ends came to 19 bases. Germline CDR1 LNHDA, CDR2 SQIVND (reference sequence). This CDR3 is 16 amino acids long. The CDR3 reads CASSITRQHGKNEQFF. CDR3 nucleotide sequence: TGTGCCAGTAGTATTACCCGACAGCACGGTAAGAATGAGCAGTTCTTC.

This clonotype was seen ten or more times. CDR3 sequence: CASSFGSGGKNNEQFF. The CDR3 DNA reads TGTGCCAGCAGTTTCGGGAGCGGAGGGAAAAACAATGAGCAGTTCTTC. This sequence joins TRBV12-3 or TRBV12-4 and TRBJ2-1; TRBD2 is a possible D gene (6 bases). V lost 3 bases, J lost 5 bases, and 17 bases lay in between. There are 16 residues in the CDR3.

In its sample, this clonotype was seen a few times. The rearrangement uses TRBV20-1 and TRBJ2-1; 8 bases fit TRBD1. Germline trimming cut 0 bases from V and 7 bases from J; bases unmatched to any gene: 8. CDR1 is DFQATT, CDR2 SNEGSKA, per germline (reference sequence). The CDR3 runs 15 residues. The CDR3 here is CSARDAGQGGNEQFF. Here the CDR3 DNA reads TGCAGTGCTAGAGATGCAGGACAGGGAGGTAATGAGCAGTTCTTC.

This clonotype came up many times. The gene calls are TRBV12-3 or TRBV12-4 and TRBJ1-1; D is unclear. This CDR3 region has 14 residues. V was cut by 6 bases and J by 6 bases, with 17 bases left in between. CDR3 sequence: CASSSSGIVAEAFF. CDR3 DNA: TGTGCCAGCAGCTCATCGGGTATCGTCGCTGAAGCTTTCTTT.

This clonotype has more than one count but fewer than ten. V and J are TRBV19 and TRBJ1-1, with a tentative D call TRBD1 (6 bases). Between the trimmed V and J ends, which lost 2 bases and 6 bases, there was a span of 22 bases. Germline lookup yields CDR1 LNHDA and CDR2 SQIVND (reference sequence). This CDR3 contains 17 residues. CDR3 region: CASSISTSGGGRPEAFF. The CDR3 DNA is TGTGCCAGTAGTATAAGTACGAGCGGCGGGGGGCGACCTGAAGCTTTCTTT.

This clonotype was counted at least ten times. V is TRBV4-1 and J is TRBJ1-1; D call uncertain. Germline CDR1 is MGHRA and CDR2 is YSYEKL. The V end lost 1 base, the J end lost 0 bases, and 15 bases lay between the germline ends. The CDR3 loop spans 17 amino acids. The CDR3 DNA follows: TGCGCCAGCAGCCAAGGATCTGGGCCACCCATGAACACTGAAGCTTTCTTT. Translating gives CASSQGSGPPMNTEAFF.

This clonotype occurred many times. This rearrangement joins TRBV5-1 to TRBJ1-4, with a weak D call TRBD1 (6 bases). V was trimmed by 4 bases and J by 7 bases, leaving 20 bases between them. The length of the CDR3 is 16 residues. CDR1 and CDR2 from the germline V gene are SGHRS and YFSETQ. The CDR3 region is CASSPAGQPSGEKLFF. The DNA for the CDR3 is TGCGCCAGCAGCCCGGCCGGACAGCCCTCCGGTGAAAAACTGTTTTTT.

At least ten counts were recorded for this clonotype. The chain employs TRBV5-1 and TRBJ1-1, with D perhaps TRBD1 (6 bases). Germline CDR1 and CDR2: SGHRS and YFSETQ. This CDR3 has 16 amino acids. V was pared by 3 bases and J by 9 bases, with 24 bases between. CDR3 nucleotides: TGCGCCAGCAGCTCAAGCAGGGGCGAGGGTCAGGCCCAAGCTTTCTTT. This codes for CASSSSRGEGQAQAFF.

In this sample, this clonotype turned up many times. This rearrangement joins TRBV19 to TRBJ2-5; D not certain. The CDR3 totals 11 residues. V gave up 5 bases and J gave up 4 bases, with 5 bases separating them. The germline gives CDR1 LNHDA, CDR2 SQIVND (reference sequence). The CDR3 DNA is TGTGCCAGTAGTTCAAGAGAGACCCAGTACTTC. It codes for CASSSRETQYF.

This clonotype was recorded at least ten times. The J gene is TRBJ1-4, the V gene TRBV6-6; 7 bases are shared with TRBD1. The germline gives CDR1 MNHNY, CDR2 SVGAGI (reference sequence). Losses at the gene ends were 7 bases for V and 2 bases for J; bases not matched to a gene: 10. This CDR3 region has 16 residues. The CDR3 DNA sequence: TGTGCCAGCACCTCGGTAACAGGGGTCACTAATGAAAAACTGTTTTTT. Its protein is CASTSVTGVTNEKLFF.

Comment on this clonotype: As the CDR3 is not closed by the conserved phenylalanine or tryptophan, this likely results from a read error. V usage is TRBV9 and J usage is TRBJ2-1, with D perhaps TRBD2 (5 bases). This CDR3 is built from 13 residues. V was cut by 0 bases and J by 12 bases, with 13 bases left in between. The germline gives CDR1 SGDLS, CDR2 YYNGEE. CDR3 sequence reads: CASSVVVEAGQFI. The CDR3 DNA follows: TGTGCCAGCAGCGTAGTGGTTGAGGCGGGGCAGTTCATC.

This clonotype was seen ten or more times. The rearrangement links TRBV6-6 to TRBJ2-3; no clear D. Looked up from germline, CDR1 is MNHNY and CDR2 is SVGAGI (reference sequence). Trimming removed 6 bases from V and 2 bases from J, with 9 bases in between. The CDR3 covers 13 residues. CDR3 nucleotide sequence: TGTGCCAGCAGCCAAACGGTCACAGATACGCAGTATTTT. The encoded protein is CASSQTVTDTQYF.

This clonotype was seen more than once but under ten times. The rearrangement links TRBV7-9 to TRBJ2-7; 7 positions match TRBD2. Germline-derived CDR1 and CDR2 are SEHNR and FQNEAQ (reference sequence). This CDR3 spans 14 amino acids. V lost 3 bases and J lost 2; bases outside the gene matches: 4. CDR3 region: CASSFWEGAYEQYF. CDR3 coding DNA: TGTGCCAGCAGCTTCTGGGAGGGTGCCTACGAGCAGTACTTC.

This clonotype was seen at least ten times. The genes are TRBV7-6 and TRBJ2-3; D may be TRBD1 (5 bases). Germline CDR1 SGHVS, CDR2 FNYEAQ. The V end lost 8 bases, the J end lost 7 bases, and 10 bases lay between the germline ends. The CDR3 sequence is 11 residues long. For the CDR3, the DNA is TGTGCCAGCGGGGCCGGAAATACGCAGTATTTT. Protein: CASGAGNTQYF.

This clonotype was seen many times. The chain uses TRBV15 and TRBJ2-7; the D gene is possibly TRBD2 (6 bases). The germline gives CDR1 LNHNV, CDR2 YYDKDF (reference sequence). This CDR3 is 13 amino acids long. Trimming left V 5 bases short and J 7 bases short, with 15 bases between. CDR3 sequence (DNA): TGTGCCACCAGCCGCCAACCAGGGAGGGAGCAGTACTTC. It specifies CATSRQPGREQYF.

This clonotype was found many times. The CDR3 coding sequence is TGCGCCAGCAGCCCCGGGGACCTCAATCAGCCCCAGCATTTT. It is translated as CASSPGDLNQPQHF. V and J are TRBV5-1 and TRBJ1-5, with D tentatively TRBD1 (5 bases). The CDR3 has 14 residues. Between the trimmed V and J ends, which lost 4 bases and 3 bases, there was a span of 11 bases. Per germline, CDR1 SGHRS and CDR2 YFSETQ.

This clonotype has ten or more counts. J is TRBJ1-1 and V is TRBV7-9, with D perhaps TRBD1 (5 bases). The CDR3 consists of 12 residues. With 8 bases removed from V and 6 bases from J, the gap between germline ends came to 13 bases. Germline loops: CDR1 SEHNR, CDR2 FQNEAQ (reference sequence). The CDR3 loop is CASGGRSSEAFF. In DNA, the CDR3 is TGTGCCAGCGGGGGACGGAGCTCTGAAGCTTTCTTT.

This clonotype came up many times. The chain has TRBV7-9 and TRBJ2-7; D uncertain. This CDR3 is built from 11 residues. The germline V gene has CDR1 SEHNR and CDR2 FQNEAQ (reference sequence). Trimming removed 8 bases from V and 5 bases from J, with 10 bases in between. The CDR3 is CASGQLDEQYF. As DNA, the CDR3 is TGTGCCAGCGGGCAGCTGGACGAGCAGTACTTC.